Listed below are T cell receptor beta chains from one sample, sequenced in a study of T cells after yellow fever vaccination. TCRdb passed the 5' RACE reads through MiXCR, listing each CDR3 protein once. The repertoire holds hundreds of thousands of distinct CDR3 sequences, with around 13% as singletons. The sequenced sample was CD4+ T cells sorted from PBMCs, obtained 15 days after the yellow fever booster vaccination. The source is a man between 18 and 35 years old who received the YFV17D yellow fever vaccine. Each CDR3 is given with its conserved first and last residue. The order of the fields is D gene, J gene, clone size, V gene, CDR3 protein, CDR3 DNA. A D gene is named only where the DNA matches it firmly. A clone size is listed for some rows: how often the clone was seen (once, few, many), or a class if it is expanded.

d_call: TRBD1; j_call: TRBJ2-4; clone_size: .; v_call: TRBV6-5; cdr3_aa: CASGARTGRAKNIQYF; cdr3_nt: TGTGCCAGCGGGGCCCGGACAGGGAGGGCCAAAAACATTCAGTACTTC
d_call: .; j_call: TRBJ1-5; clone_size: many; v_call: TRBV6-6; cdr3_aa: CASDSGDQPQHF; cdr3_nt: TGTGCCAGCGATTCGGGCGATCAGCCCCAGCATTTT
d_call: .; j_call: TRBJ1-2; clone_size: .; v_call: TRBV28; cdr3_aa: CASTPWAAGGYTF; cdr3_nt: TGTGCCAGCACCCCCTGGGCGGCGGGGGGCTACACCTTC
d_call: TRBD2; j_call: TRBJ2-5; clone_size: few; v_call: TRBV20-1; cdr3_aa: CSARGTSGGAGETQYF; cdr3_nt: TGCAGTGCTAGAGGCACTAGCGGGGGGGCAGGAGAGACCCAGTACTTC
d_call: TRBD1; j_call: TRBJ2-7; clone_size: .; v_call: TRBV7-9; cdr3_aa: CASSRTGGTYEQYF; cdr3_nt: TGTGCCAGCAGCCGGACAGGGGGGACCTACGAGCAGTACTTC
d_call: .; j_call: TRBJ2-5; clone_size: .; v_call: TRBV4-1; cdr3_aa: CASSQVEVGKTQYF; cdr3_nt: TGCGCCAGCAGCCAAGTTGAGGTTGGTAAGACCCAGTACTTC
d_call: TRBD1; j_call: TRBJ2-5; clone_size: many; v_call: TRBV29-1; cdr3_aa: CSVGQRTGQETQYF; cdr3_nt: TGCAGCGTTGGGCAGCGGACAGGCCAAGAGACCCAGTACTTC
d_call: .; j_call: TRBJ2-5; clone_size: few; v_call: TRBV7-2; cdr3_aa: CASSSRGARETQYF; cdr3_nt: TGTGCCAGCAGCTCACGGGGTGCTCGCGAGACCCAGTACTTC
d_call: TRBD1; j_call: TRBJ2-1; clone_size: .; v_call: TRBV7-9; cdr3_aa: CASSSRGQGNYNEQFF; cdr3_nt: TGTGCCAGCAGCTCGAGGGGACAGGGTAACTACAATGAGCAGTTCTTC
d_call: .; j_call: TRBJ1-1; clone_size: .; v_call: TRBV7-2; cdr3_aa: CASSPDIAASEAFF; cdr3_nt: TGTGCCAGCAGCCCCGACATCGCGGCCTCTGAAGCTTTCTTT
d_call: .; j_call: TRBJ1-3; clone_size: .; v_call: TRBV5-5; cdr3_aa: CASSLGVANSGNTIYF; cdr3_nt: TGTGCCAGCAGCTTGGGCGTCGCCAACTCTGGAAACACCATATATTTT
d_call: TRBD1; j_call: TRBJ1-2; clone_size: .; v_call: TRBV19; cdr3_aa: CASRETGGWNGYTF; cdr3_nt: TGTGCCAGTAGGGAAACAGGGGGCTGGAATGGCTACACCTTC
d_call: .; j_call: TRBJ2-5; clone_size: few; v_call: TRBV11-2; cdr3_aa: CASSFGRTGNSQETQYF; cdr3_nt: TGTGCCAGCAGCTTCGGGAGGACAGGGAATAGCCAAGAGACCCAGTACTTC
d_call: .; j_call: TRBJ2-7; clone_size: .; v_call: TRBV19; cdr3_aa: CASSSLASSYEQYF; cdr3_nt: TGTGCCAGTAGTAGCCTCGCGAGCTCCTACGAGCAGTACTTC
d_call: TRBD1; j_call: TRBJ2-6; clone_size: .; v_call: TRBV20-1; cdr3_aa: CSAGTGPGANVLTF; cdr3_nt: TGCAGTGCTGGGACAGGCCCTGGGGCCAACGTCCTGACTTTC
d_call: .; j_call: TRBJ2-5; clone_size: once; v_call: TRBV7-3; cdr3_aa: CASSEGPLQETQYF; cdr3_nt: TGTGCCAGCAGTGAAGGGCCCCTACAAGAGACCCAGTACTTC
d_call: .; j_call: TRBJ2-3; clone_size: .; v_call: TRBV19; cdr3_aa: CASRQEHATDTQYF; cdr3_nt: TGTGCCAGCCGACAGGAGCACGCCACAGATACGCAGTATTTT